This paragraph covers one T cell receptor (beta chain) sequence. Its antigen is as yet unknown. This sample is drawn from a study of type 1 regulatory T cells. Study at large: An in vitro protocol generated T-allo10, a Tr1-enriched, alloantigen-specific CD4 T cell product.

Graft donor-derived T-allo10 cells were described as host-alloantigen-specific, anergic, and alloantigen-specifically suppressive. TCRdb processed the reads anew with MiXCR; each CDR3 protein has one entry. Seen here are about 68,000 distinct CDR3 sequences, 63% observed once, and the top ten hold 7.6%. The CDR3 is made up of 18 amino acids. With V trimmed by 4 bases and J by 0 bases, 12 bases remained unmatched. The V gene's germline CDR1 is SGHRS and CDR2 YFSETQ. The TCR originated in a human donor in good health. The chain uses TRBV5-1 and TRBJ2-7, with 11 bases lining up with TRBD2. The sequencing sample was made of cultured T cells, either the whole culture or a sorted T cell fraction (not recorded which). The subset here: Tr1-enriched cell product generated in vitro against host alloantigens. CDR3 region: CASSAYLTSGSPSYEQYF. CDR3 sequence (DNA): TGCGCCAGCAGCGCCTACCTTACTAGCGGGAGTCCCTCCTACGAGCAGTACTTC.